This TCR beta chain was identified during a study of molecular identifiers for immune sequencing clone quantification. At the level of the study: Replicates split RNA from roughly 21,000 or 96,000 naive CD8 cells five ways, and the researchers sequenced four portions.

Methods described previously, with TCR primers listed, were used for bulk TCR libraries. TCRdb recomputed calls from the PCR reads with MiXCR, one row per CDR3 protein. The sample lists under 800,000 distinct CDR3 sequences, roughly 27% occurring once. Sorting captured naive CD8 T cells as CD8+CD4-CCR7+CD45RA+. The CDR3 has 15 amino acids. For this clonotype: A much larger clone sits a single nucleotide away, making a read error possible.

This clonotype originated in a human donor in good health. Some libraries in this study had Jurkat cell RNA spiked in. The rearrangement joins TRBV12-3 or TRBV12-4 to TRBJ2-4, with D possibly being TRBD1 (5 bases). The specimen sequenced was naive CD8+ T cells from blood, with Jurkat cell RNA spiked in. Subset meaning: FACS-sorted CD8+CD4-CCR7+CD45RA+ naive T cells. CDR3 region: CASSFDRGAGNTQYF. CDR3 DNA sequence: TGTGCCAGCAGTTTCGACAGAGGAGCAGGAAACACTCAGTACTTC.